This TCR beta chain came from a study of control samples from healthy donors and cancer patients. The germline V gene encodes CDR1 MNHEY and CDR2 SVGAGI. The V gene end was trimmed by 6 bases and the J gene end by 2 bases; junction bases not matched to a gene: 7. This CDR3 spans 15 amino acids. Method: immunoSEQ multiplex PCR; TCRdb's copy keeps in-frame clones and lacks some. The data contain 130,000 or so clones, about 87% of them singletons. This clone was found once. This rearrangement joins TRBV6-5 to TRBJ1-3; 7 positions match TRBD1. The specimen was blood. The receptor was isolated from a man aged 55 to 70 in good health. This CDR3 reads CASRAGGFPGNTIYF. The CDR3 coding sequence is TGTGCCAGCAGGGCAGGGGGGTTTCCTGGAAACACCATATATTTT.